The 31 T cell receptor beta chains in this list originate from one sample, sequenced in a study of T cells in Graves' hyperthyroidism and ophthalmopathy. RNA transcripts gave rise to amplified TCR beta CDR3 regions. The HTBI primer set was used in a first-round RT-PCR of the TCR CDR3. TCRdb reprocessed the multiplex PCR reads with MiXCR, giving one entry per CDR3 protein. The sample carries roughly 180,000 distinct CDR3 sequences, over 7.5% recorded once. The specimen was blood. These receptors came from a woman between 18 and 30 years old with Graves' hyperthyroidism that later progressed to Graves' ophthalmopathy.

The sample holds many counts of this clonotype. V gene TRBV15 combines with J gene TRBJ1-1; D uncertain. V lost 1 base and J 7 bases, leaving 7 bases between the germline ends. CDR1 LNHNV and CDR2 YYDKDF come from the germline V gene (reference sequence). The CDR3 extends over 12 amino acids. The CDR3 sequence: CATSRALGEAFF. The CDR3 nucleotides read TGTGCCACCAGCAGAGCCCTCGGTGAAGCTTTCTTT.

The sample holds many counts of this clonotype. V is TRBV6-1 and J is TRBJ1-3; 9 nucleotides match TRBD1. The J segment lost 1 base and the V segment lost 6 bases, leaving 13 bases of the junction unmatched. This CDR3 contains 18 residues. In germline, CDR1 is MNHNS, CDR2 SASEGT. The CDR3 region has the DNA TGTGCCAGCAGGACTTCCTACAGGGGGCGAGGGTCTGGAAACACCATATATTTT. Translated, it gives CASRTSYRGRGSGNTIYF.

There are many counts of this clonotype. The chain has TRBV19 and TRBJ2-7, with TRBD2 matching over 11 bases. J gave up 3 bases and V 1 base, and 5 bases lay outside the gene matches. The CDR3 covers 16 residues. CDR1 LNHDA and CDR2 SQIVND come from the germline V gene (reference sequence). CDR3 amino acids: CASSIGLAGLSYEQYF. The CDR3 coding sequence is TGTGCCAGTAGTATAGGACTAGCGGGGCTAAGCTACGAGCAGTACTTC.

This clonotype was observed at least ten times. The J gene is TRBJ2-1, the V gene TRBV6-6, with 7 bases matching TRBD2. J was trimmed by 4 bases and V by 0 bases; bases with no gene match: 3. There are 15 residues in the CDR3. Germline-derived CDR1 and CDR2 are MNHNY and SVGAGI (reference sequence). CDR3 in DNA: TGTGCCAGCAGTTACTCGGCGGGGGAATACAATGAGCAGTTCTTC. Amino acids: CASSYSAGEYNEQFF.

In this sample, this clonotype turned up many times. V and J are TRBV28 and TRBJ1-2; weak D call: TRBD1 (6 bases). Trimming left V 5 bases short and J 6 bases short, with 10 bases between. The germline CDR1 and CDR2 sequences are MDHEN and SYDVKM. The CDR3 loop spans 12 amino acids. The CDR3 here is CASSQQGDGYTF. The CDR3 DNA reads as TGTGCCAGCAGTCAACAGGGAGATGGCTACACCTTC.

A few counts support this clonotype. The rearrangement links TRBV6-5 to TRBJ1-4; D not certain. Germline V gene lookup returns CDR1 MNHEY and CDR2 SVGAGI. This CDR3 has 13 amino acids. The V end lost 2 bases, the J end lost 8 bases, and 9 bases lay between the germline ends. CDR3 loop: CASSYGLGEKLFF. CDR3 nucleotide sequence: TGTGCCAGCAGTTACGGTTTAGGGGAAAAACTGTTTTTT.

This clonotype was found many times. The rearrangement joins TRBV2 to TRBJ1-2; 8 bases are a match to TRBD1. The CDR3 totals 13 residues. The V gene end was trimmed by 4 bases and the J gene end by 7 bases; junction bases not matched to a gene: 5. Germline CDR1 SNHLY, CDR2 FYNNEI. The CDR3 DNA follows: TGTGCCAGCAGTGCAGGGGGCGCGCGTGGCTACACCTTC. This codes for CASSAGGARGYTF.

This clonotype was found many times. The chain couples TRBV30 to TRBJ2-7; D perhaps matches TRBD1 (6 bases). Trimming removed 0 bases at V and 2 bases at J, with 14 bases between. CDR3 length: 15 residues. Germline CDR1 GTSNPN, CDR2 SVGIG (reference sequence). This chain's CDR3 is CAWSVGGAPTYEQYF. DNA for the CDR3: TGTGCCTGGAGTGTAGGGGGAGCCCCGACCTACGAGCAGTACTTC.

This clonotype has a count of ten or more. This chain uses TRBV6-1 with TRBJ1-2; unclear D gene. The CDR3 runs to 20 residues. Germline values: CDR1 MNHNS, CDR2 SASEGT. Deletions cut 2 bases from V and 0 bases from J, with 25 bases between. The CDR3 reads CASSEWELSGWRGSNYGYTF. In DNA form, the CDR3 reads TGTGCCAGCAGTGAATGGGAGCTTTCTGGTTGGCGGGGATCTAACTATGGCTACACCTTC.

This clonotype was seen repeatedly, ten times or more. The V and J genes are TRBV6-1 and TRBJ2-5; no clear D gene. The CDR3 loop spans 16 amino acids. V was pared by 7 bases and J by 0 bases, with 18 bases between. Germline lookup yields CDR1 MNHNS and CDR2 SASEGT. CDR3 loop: CASKLTGLQYQETQYF. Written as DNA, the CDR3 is TGTGCCAGCAAACTGACTGGATTACAGTACCAAGAGACCCAGTACTTC.

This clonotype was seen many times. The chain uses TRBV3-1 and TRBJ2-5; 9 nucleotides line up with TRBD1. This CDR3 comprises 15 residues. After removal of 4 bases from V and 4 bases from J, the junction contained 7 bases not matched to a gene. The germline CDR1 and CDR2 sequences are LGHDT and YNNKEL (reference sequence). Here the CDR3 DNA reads TGTGCCAGCAGCCCCACCCGGACAGGGGTAGAGACCCAGTACTTC. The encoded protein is CASSPTRTGVETQYF.

The DNA for the CDR3 is TGTGCCAGCAGTTTCCCGACAATCGGGACTAGCGGGAGGGCCCTCCCAGATACGCAGTATTTT. Translation gives CASSFPTIGTSGRALPDTQYF. V usage is TRBV28 and J usage is TRBJ2-3, with 16 bases fitting TRBD2. The ends lost 3 bases at V and 4 bases at J; junction bases unmatched: 16. The CDR3 length is 21 residues. The germline gives CDR1 MDHEN, CDR2 SYDVKM.

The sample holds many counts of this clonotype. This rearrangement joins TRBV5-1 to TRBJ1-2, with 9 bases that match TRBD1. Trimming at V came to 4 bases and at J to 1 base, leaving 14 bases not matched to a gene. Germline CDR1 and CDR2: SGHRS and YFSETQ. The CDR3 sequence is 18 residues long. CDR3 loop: CASSPPPGQGHLNYGYTF. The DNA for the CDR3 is TGCGCCAGCAGCCCACCACCGGGACAGGGACACCTTAACTATGGCTACACCTTC.

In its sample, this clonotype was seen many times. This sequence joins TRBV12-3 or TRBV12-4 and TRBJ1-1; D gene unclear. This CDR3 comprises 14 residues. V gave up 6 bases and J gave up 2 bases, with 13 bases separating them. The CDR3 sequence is CASRWAGPNTEAFF. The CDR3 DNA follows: TGTGCCAGCAGATGGGCAGGTCCAAACACTGAAGCTTTCTTT.

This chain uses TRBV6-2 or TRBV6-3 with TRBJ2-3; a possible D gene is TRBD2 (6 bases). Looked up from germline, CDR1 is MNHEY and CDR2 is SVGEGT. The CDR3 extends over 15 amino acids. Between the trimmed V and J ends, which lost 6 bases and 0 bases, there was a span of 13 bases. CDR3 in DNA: TGTGCCAGCAGCCGACGGGAGCCTAGCACAGATACGCAGTATTTT. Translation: CASSRREPSTDTQYF.

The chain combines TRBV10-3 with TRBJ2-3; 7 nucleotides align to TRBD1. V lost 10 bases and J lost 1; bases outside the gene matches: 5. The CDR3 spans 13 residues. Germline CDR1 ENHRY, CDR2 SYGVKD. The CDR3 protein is CATGTARTDTQYF. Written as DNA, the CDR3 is TGTGCCACCGGGACAGCACGCACAGATACGCAGTATTTT.

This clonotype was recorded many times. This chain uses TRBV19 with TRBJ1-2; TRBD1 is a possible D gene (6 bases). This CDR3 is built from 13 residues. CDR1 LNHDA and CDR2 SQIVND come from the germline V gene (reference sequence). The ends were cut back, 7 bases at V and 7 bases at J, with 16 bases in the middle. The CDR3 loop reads CASMDSRSAGYTF. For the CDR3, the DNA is TGTGCCAGTATGGACAGTCGTTCGGCTGGCTACACCTTC. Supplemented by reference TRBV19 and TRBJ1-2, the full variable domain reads DGGITQSPKYLFRKEGQNVTLSCEQNLNHDAMYWYRQDPGQGLRLIYYSQIVNDFQKGDIAEGYSVSREKKESFPLTVTSAQKNPTAFYLCASMDSRSAGYTFGSGTRLTVV.

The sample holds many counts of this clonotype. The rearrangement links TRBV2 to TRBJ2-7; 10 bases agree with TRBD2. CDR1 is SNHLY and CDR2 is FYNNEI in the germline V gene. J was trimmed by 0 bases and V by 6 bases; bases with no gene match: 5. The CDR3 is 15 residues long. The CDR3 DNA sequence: TGTGCCAGCAGGCCCAGCGGGAGGGACTCCTACGAGCAGTACTTC. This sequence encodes CASRPSGRDSYEQYF.

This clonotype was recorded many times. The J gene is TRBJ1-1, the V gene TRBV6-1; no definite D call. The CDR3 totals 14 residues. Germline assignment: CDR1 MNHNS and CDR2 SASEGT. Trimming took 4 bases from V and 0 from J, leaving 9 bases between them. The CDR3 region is CASSAAGMNTEAFF. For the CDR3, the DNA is TGTGCCAGCAGTGCGGCAGGCATGAACACTGAAGCTTTCTTT.

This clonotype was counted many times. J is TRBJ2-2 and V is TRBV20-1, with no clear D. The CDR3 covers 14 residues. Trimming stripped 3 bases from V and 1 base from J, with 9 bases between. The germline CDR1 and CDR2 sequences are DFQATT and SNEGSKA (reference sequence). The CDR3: CSARSRGNTGELFF. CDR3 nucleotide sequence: TGCAGTGCTAGGAGCCGCGGGAACACCGGGGAGCTGTTTTTT.

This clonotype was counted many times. DNA for the CDR3: TGTGCCAGCAGAACGGGACTAGCGGGAGACATTCAGTACTTC. Its protein product is CASRTGLAGDIQYF. The rearrangement uses TRBV6-2 or TRBV6-3 and TRBJ2-4, with TRBD2 matching over 14 bases. Germline values: CDR1 MNHEY, CDR2 SVGEGT. The trim removed 6 bases at V and 8 bases at J, leaving 3 bases unmatched. The CDR3 runs 14 residues.

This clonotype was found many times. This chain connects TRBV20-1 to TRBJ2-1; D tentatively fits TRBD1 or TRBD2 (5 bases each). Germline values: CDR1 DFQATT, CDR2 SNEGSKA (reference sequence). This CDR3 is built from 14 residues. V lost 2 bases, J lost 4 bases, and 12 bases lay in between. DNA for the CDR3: TGCAGTGCTAGAACAAAGGGGACGTACAATGAGCAGTTCTTC. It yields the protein CSARTKGTYNEQFF.

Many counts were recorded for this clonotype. The CDR3 here is CASSLSEGRTEAFF. CDR3 bases: TGTGCCAGCAGTTTATCCGAGGGGCGCACTGAAGCTTTCTTT. The chain recombines TRBV28 with TRBJ1-1, with a tentative D call TRBD1 (5 bases). Germline loops: CDR1 MDHEN, CDR2 SYDVKM. The CDR3 runs 14 residues. Trimming removed 1 base at V and 4 bases at J, with 10 bases between. The whole variable domain, remainder taken from reference TRBV28 and TRBJ1-1, is DVKVTQSSRYLVKRTGEKVFLECVQDMDHENMFWYRQDPGLGLRLIYFSYDVKMKEKGDIPEGYSVSREKKERFSLILESASTNQTSMYLCASSLSEGRTEAFFGQGTRLTVV.

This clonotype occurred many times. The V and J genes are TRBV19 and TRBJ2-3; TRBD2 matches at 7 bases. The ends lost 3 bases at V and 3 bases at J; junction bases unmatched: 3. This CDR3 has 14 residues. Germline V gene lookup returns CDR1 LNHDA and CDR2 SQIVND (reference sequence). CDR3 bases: TGTGCCAGTAGTATGCGGGGGAGGACAGATACGCAGTATTTT. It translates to CASSMRGRTDTQYF.

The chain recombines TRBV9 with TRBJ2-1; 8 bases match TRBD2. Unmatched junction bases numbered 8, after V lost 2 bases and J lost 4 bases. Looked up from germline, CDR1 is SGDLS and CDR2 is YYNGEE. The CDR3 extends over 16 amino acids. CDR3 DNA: TGTGCCAGCAGCGTTCCTTCGGGGGGGAGTTACAATGAGCAGTTCTTC. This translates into CASSVPSGGSYNEQFF.

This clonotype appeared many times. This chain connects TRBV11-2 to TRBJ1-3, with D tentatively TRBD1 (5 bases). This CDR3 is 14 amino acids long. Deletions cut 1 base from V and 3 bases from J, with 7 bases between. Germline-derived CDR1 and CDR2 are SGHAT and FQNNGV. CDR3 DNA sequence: TGTGCCAGCAGCTTAGCAGGGTTTGGAAACACCATATATTTT. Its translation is CASSLAGFGNTIYF. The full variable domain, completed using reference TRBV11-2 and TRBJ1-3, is EAGVAQSPRYKIIEKRQSVAFWCNPISGHATLYWYQQILGQGPKLLIQFQNNGVVDDSQLPKDRFSAERLKGVDSTLKIQPAKLEDSAVYLCASSLAGFGNTIYFGEGSWLTVV.

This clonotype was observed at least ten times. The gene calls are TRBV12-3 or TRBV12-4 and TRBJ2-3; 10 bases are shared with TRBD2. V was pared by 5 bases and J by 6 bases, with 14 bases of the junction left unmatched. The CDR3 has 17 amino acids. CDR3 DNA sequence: TGTGCCAGCAGTCGGAAATATGCTAGCGGGAGAGTTGATACGCAGTATTTT. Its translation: CASSRKYASGRVDTQYF.

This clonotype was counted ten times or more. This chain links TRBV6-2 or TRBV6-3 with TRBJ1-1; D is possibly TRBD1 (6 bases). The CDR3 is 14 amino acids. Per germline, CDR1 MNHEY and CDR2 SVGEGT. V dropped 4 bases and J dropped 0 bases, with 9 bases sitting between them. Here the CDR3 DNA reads TGTGCCAGCAGTTTACGGGGGCTGAACACTGAAGCTTTCTTT. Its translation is CASSLRGLNTEAFF.

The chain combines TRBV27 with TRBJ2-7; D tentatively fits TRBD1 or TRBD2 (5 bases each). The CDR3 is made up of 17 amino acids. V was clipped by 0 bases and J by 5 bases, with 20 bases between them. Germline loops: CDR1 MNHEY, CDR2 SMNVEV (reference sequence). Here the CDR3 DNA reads TGTGCCAGCAGTTTATCGGGACCGCAGGTGGGCGGGCACGAGCAGTACTTC. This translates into CASSLSGPQVGGHEQYF.

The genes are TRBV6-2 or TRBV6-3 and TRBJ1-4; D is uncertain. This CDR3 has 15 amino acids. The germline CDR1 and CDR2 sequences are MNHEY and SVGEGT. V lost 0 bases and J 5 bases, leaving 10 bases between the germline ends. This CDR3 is CASSYSGGANEKLFF. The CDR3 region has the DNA TGTGCCAGCAGTTACTCAGGAGGAGCCAATGAAAAACTGTTTTTT.

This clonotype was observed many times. The CDR3 DNA sequence: TGTGCCATCAGTCAACAGCAGAACACTGAAGCTTTCTTT. It codes for CAISQQQNTEAFF. This rearrangement joins TRBV10-3 to TRBJ1-1; D is ambiguous. The CDR3 totals 13 residues. CDR1 and CDR2 from the germline V gene are ENHRY and SYGVKD. Trimming removed 5 bases at V and 1 base at J, with 8 bases between.